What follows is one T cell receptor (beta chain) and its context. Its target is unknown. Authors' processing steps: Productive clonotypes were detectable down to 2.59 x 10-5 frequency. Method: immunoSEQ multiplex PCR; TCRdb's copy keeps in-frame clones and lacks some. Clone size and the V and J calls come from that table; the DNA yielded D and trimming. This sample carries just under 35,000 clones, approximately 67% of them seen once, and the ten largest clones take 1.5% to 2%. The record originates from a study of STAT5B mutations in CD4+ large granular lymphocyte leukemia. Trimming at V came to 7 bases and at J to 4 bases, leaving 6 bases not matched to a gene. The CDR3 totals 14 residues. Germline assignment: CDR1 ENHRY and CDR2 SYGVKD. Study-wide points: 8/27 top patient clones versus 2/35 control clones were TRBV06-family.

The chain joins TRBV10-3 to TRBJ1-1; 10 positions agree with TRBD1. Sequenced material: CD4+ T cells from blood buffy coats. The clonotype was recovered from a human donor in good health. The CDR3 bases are TGTGCCATCACTCCGGGACAGGGGAGCACTGAAGCTTTCTTT. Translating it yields CAITPGQGSTEAFF.